The subject of this entry is one T cell receptor (beta chain). No antigen is known for it. CDR1 and CDR2 (germline): LGHDT, YNNKEL (reference sequence). There are 14 residues in the CDR3. V was shortened by 1 base and J by 4 bases, with 10 bases between the two germline ends. This entry is derived from a study of Ad26.COV2.S vaccination and SARS-CoV-2 variants. Study-level background: COV1001, an Ad26.COV2.S trial, supplied this vaccine-arm donor.

General observations from the study: Vaccinees and placebo recipients showed similar non-spike TCR breadth.

Regarding treatment: some 19 received Ad26.COV2.S at low or high dose, single or two shots; about 5 received placebo; per-sample allocation not given. Specimen acquisition occurred on day 63 following the initial vaccine or placebo injection. The donor was a Boston adult aged 18-55 years. TCRdb's table, derived via immunoSEQ multiplex PCR, lists solely in-frame clones and lacks some. The sample holds 400,000 to 450,000 clones, 75% to 95% seen once. V usage is TRBV3-1 (or the pseudogene TRBV3-2) and J usage is TRBJ1-1, with D possibly matching TRBD1 (5 bases). Here the sequenced sample was peripheral blood, taken in a trial of Ad26.COV2.S vaccine versus placebo. The sequence was collected from a person aged 18-65 years who received the Ad26.COV2.S COVID-19 vaccine or a placebo. This CDR3 is CASSQAWGGTEAFF. The CDR3 region has the DNA TGTGCCAGCAGCCAAGCCTGGGGGGGCACTGAAGCTTTCTTT.